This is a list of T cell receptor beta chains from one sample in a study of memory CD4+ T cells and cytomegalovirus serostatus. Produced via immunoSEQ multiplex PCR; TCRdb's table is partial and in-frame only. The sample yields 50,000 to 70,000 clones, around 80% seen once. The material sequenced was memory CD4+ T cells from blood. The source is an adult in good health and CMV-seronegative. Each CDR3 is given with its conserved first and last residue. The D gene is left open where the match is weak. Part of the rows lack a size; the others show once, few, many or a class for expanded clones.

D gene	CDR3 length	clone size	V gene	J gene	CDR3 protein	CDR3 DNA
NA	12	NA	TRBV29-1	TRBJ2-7	CSALRGPYEQYF	TGCAGCGCCCTCCGGGGGCCCTACGAGCAGTACTTC
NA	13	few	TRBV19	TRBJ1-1	CASSKRGLTEAFF	TGTGCCAGTAGTAAAAGGGGATTGACTGAAGCTTTCTTT
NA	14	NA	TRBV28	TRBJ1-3	CASSSGYSGNTIYF	TGTGCCAGCAGTTCAGGGTACTCTGGAAACACCATATATTTT
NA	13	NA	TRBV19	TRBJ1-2	CASNPVSLYGYTF	TGTGCCAGTAACCCGGTGTCCCTCTATGGCTACACCTTC
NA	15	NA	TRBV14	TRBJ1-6	CASSQDRGGYSPLHF	TGTGCCAGCAGCCAAGATCGTGGGGGGTATTCACCCCTCCACTTT
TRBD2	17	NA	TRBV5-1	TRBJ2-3	CASSSQGSGASTDTQYF	TGCGCCAGCAGCTCCCAGGGTAGCGGGGCGAGCACAGATACGCAGTATTTT
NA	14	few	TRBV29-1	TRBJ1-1	CSVEESRVNTEAFF	TGCAGCGTTGAAGAGTCCAGGGTGAACACTGAAGCTTTCTTT
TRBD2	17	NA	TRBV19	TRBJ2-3	CASSIPGLAEYTDTQYF	TGTGCCAGTAGTATCCCTGGACTAGCGGAATACACAGATACGCAGTATTTT
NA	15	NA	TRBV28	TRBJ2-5	CASSLLQRKQETQYF	TGTGCCAGCAGTTTACTTCAGCGGAAACAAGAGACCCAGTACTTC
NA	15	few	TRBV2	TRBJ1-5	CASSGIQVGNQPQHF	TGTGCCAGCAGTGGGATACAGGTGGGCAATCAGCCCCAGCATTTT
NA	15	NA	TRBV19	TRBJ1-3	CASSFTGSRGNTIYF	TGTGCCAGTAGCTTCACAGGCTCCCGAGGTAACACCATATATTTT
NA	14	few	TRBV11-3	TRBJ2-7	CASSQGGPSYEQYF	TGTGCCAGCAGCCAGGGGGGGCCATCCTACGAGCAGTACTTC
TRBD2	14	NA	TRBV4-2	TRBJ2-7	CASSQDLAGNEQYF	TGTGCCAGCAGCCAAGACCTAGCGGGGAACGAGCAGTACTTC
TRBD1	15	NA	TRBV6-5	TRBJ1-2	CASSYDTGASYGYTF	TGTGCCAGCAGTTACGATACAGGGGCTAGCTATGGCTACACCTTC
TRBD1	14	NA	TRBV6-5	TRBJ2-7	CASSYQGQTYEQYF	TGTGCCAGCAGTTACCAGGGACAGACCTACGAGCAGTACTTC
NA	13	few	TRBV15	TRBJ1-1	CATSRGGNTEAFF	TGTGCCACCAGCAGGGGAGGCAACACTGAAGCTTTCTTT
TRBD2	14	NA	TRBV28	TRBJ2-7	CASSGLVLPREQYF	TGTGCCAGCAGTGGACTAGTACTGCCTAGGGAGCAGTACTTC
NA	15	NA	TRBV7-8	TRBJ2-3	CASSRTTYGTDTQYF	TGTGCCAGCAGCCGGACCACGTACGGCACAGATACGCAGTATTTT
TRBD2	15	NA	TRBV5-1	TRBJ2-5	CASSLEDGGAGTQYF	TGCGCCAGCAGCTTGGAGGACGGGGGGGCAGGGACCCAGTACTTC
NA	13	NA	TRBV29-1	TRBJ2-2	CSTTQGSAGELFF	TGCAGCACTACCCAGGGTTCAGCCGGGGAGCTGTTTTTT
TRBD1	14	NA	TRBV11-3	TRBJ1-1	CASSFSGQDTEAFF	TGTGCCAGCAGCTTTTCGGGACAGGACACTGAAGCTTTCTTT
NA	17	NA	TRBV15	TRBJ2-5	CATSRDLPSGSQETQYF	TGTGCCACCAGCAGAGATCTACCGTCGGGCAGTCAAGAGACCCAGTACTTC
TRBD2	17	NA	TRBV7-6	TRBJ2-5	CASSLGWTSGVQETQYF	TGTGCCAGCAGCCTAGGGTGGACTAGTGGGGTCCAAGAGACCCAGTACTTC
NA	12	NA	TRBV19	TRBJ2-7	CAVGGGGYEQYF	TGTGCCGTAGGAGGGGGCGGTTACGAGCAGTACTTC
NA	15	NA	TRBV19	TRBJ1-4	CASSSRRAHGEKLFF	TGTGCCAGTAGCTCTCGCCGGGCTCATGGTGAAAAACTGTTTTTT
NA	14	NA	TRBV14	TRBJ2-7	CASSQMGRAYEQYF	TGTGCCAGCAGCCAAATGGGTAGGGCATACGAGCAGTACTTC
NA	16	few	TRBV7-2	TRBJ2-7	CASSFGFGRGNYEQYF	TGTGCCAGCAGCTTCGGATTCGGTCGGGGTAACTACGAGCAGTACTTC
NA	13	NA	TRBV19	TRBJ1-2	CAHKRGHPHGYTF	TGTGCCCATAAGCGGGGACACCCACATGGCTACACCTTC
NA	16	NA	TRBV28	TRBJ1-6	CASSPYSRPSNSPLHF	TGTGCCAGCAGTCCTTATTCCAGGCCATCGAATTCACCCCTCCACTTT
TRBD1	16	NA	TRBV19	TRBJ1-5	CASSPRTGGGNQPQHF	TGTGCCAGTAGTCCCCGGACAGGGGGTGGCAATCAGCCCCAGCATTTT
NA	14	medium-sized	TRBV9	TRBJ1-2	CASSVAPGNYGYTF	TGTGCCAGCAGCGTAGCTCCGGGGAACTATGGCTACACCTTC
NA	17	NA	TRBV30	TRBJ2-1	CAWSVQGWVGKGYEQFF	TGTGCCTGGAGTGTCCAAGGGTGGGTGGGAAAGGGGTATGAGCAGTTCTTC
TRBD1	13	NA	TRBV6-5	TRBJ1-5	CASGQGADQPQHF	TGTGCCAGCGGACAGGGGGCGGATCAGCCCCAGCATTTT
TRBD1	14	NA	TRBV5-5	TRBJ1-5	CASSRQGETQPQHF	TGTGCCAGCAGCCGACAGGGTGAGACTCAGCCCCAGCATTTT
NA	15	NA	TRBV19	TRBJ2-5	CASSTSSGPRGTQYF	TGTGCCAGTAGTACCTCTTCGGGCCCCAGGGGGACCCAGTACTTC
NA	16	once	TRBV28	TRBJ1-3	CASRKDWGGSGNTIYF	TGTGCCAGCAGGAAAGATTGGGGGGGATCTGGAAACACCATATATTTT
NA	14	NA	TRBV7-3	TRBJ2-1	CASSQVGSGNEQFF	TGTGCCAGCAGCCAAGTGGGTAGCGGCAATGAGCAGTTCTTC
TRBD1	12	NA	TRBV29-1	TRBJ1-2	CSVKTGGSGYTF	TGCAGCGTAAAGACAGGGGGCAGCGGCTACACCTTC
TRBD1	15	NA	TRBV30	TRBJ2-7	CAWTGQGRGSREQYF	TGTGCCTGGACTGGACAGGGAAGGGGTTCACGCGAGCAGTACTTC
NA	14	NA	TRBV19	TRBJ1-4	CASSIRGGSEKLFF	TGTGCCAGTAGTATCAGGGGTGGATCGGAAAAACTGTTTTTT
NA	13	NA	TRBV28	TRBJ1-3	CASGLPSGNTIYF	TGTGCCAGCGGGCTACCTTCTGGAAACACCATATATTTT
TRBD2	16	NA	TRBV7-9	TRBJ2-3	CASNSPGLADTDTQYF	TGTGCCAGCAACTCCCCGGGACTAGCCGACACAGATACGCAGTATTTT
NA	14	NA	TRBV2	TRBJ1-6	CASSLDQFTSPLHF	TGTGCCAGCAGTCTCGACCAGTTTACATCACCCCTCCACTTT
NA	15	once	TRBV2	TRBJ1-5	CASSARGYSNQPQHF	TGTGCCAGCAGTGCTCGGGGCTATAGCAATCAGCCCCAGCATTTT
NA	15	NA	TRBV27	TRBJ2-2	CASSLAGSGTGELFF	TGTGCCAGCAGTTTGGCGGGTTCGGGCACCGGGGAGCTGTTTTTT
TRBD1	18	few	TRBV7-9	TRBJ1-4	CASSEMTGGTRANEKLFF	TGTGCCAGCAGCGAAATGACAGGGGGCACGAGGGCTAATGAAAAACTGTTTTTT
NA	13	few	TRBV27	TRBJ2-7	CASRETGSYEQYF	TGTGCCAGCAGGGAGACAGGAAGCTACGAGCAGTACTTC
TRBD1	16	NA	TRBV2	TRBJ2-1	CASSLQGASSYNEQFF	TGTGCCAGCAGTTTACAGGGGGCCAGCTCCTACAATGAGCAGTTCTTC
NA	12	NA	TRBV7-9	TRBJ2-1	CASSVTGTEQFF	TGTGCCAGCAGCGTGACAGGTACTGAGCAGTTCTTC
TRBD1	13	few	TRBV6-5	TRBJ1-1	CASRYRGRDEAFF	TGTGCCAGCAGATACAGGGGGCGAGATGAAGCTTTCTTT
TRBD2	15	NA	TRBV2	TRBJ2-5	CASRAGTSGQETQYF	TGTGCCAGCAGAGCCGGGACTAGCGGGCAAGAGACCCAGTACTTC
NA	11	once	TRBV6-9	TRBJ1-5	CASGFTQPQHF	TGTGCCAGCGGATTTACCCAGCCCCAGCATTTT
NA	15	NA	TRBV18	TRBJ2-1	CASSPPGREYNEQFF	TGTGCCAGCTCACCACCGGGCAGGGAGTACAATGAGCAGTTCTTC
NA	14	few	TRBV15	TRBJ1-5	CATSTAKGEQPQHF	TGTGCCACCAGCACCGCAAAAGGGGAGCAGCCCCAGCATTTT
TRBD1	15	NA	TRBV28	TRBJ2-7	CASNPQGAGSREQYF	TGTGCCAGCAACCCACAGGGGGCAGGGTCGAGGGAGCAGTACTTC
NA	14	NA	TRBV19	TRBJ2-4	CASRGEKGENIQYF	TGTGCCAGTAGGGGAGAAAAAGGGGAAAACATTCAGTACTTC
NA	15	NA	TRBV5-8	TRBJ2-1	CASSLDRGSYNEQFF	TGTGCCAGCAGCTTGGATCGGGGCTCCTACAATGAGCAGTTCTTC